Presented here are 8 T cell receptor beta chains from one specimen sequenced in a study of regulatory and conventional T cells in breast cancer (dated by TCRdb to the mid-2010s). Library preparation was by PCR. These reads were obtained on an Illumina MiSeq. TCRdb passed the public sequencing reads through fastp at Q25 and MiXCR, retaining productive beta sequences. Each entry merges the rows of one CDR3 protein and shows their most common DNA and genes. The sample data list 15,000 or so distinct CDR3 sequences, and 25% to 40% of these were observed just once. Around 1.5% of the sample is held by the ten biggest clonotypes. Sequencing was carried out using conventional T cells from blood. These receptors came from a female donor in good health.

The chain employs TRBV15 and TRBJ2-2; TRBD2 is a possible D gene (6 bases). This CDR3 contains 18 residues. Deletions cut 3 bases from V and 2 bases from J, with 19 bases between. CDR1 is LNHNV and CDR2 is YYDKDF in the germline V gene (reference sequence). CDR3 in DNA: TGTGCCACCAGCAGGGCATTACTACCGGGACTCAACACCGGGGAGCTGTTTTTT. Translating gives CATSRALLPGLNTGELFF.

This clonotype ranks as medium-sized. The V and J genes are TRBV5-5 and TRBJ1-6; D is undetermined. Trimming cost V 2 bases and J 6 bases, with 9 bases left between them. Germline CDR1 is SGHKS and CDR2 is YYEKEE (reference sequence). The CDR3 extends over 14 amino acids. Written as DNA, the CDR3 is TGTGCCAGCAGCTTTTGGGAGATTAATTCACCCCTCCACTTT. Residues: CASSFWEINSPLHF. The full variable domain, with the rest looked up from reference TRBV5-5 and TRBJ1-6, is DAGVTQSPTHLIKTRGQQVTLRCSPISGHKSVSWYQQVLGQGPQFIFQYYEKEERGRGNFPDRFSARQFPNYSSELNVNALLLGDSALYLCASSFWEINSPLHFGNGTRLTVT.

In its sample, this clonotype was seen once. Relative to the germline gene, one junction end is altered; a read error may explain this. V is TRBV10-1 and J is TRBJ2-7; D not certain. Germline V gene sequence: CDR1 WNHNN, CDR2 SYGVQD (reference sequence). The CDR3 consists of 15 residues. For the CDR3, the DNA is TGTGCCAGCAGTGACTCGAGGTCCAACCCCCACGAGCAGTACTTC. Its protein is CASSDSRSNPHEQYF.

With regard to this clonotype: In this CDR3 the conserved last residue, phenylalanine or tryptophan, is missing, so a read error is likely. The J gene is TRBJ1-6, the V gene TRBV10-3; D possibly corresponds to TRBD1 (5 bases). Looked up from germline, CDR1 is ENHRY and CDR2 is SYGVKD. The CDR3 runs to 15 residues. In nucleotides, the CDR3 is TGTGCCATCAGTGAGTCAGGGGCGAATAACTCACCCCTCCACTCT. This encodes CAISESGANNSPLHS.

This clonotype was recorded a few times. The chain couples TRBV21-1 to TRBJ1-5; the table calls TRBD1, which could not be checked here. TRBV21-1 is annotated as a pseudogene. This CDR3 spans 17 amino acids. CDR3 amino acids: CASSKDNIAGGNQPQHF. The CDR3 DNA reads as TGTGCCAGCAGCAAAGATAATATAGCAGGGGGCAATCAGCCCCAGCATTTT.

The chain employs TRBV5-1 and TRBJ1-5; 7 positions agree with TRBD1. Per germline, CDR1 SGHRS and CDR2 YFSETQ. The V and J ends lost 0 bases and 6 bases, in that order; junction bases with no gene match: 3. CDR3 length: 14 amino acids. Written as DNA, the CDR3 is TGCGCCAGCAGCTTGGAAGGGGGCGGTCAGCCCCAGCATTTT. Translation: CASSLEGGGQPQHF.

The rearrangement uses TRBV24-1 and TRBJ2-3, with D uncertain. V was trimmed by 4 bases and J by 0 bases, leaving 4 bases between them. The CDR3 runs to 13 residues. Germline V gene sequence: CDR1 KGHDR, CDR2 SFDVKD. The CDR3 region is CATSDGSTDTQYF. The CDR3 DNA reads TGTGCCACCAGTGACGGGAGCACAGATACGCAGTATTTT.

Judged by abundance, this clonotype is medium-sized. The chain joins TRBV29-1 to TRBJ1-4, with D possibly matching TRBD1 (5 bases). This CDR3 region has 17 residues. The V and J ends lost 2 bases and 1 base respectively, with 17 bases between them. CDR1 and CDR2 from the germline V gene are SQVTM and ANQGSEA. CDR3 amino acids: CSVERPQGGGTNEKLFF. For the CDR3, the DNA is TGCAGCGTTGAAAGGCCCCAGGGTGGGGGAACTAATGAAAAACTGTTTTTT.